The 16 T cell receptor gamma chains below all came from one sample that was sequenced in a study of γδ T cells in repeated Plasmodium falciparum infection. Vgamma9/Vdelta2+ and Vdelta2-negative gammadelta T cells were flow-sorted from PBMC for bulk sequencing. TCRdb re-called the multiplex PCR reads through CATT. The repertoire has around 25,000 gamma-chain clones, under 3% of them found once; the top ten carry roughly 30%. The material sequenced was gamma-delta T cells from blood. The receptors come from a pool of human donors (malaria-infected and uninfected, not separated).

A note on this clone: The amino acid sequence in TCRdb belongs to a much larger clone and departs from this DNA's translation at residue 5, likely a sequencing read error; the sequence shown is translated from the DNA. The V call is TRGV9, the J call TRGJP. The J gene comes from matching the DNA to germline here; TCRdb lacks it. Germline CDR1 is GITISATS and CDR2 is ISYDGTV (reference sequence). The CDR3 is made up of 18 amino acids. The CDR3 region is CALWKVRTPRLGKKIKVF. The CDR3 DNA sequence: TGTGCCTTGTGGAAGGTAAGAACGCCCCGGTTGGGCAAAAAAATCAAGGTATTT.

As to this clone: This likely came from a read error, as a far larger clone is one base away. Within the sample, other DNA sequences also encode this same CDR3. The V and J genes are TRGV4 and TRGJP2. TCRdb lists no J gene, so it was determined here by aligning the DNA to germline. This CDR3 comprises 19 residues. The trim removed 1 base at V and 3 bases at J, leaving 17 bases unmatched. CDR1 EGSTGY and CDR2 YDSYTSSV come from the germline V gene. The CDR3 reads CATWDGLQPVRCSDWIKTF. The DNA of the CDR3 is TGTGCCACCTGGGATGGACTACAGCCTGTCAGATGTAGTGATTGGATCAAGACGTTT.

In its sample, this clone was seen many times. The protein recorded in TCRdb matches a much larger clone and deviates from this DNA's translation at residue 7, suggesting a read error; the protein here is obtained by translating the DNA. This chain connects TRGV9 to TRGJP. Germline matching of the DNA provided the J gene here, since TCRdb leaves it blank. The CDR3 is 17 residues long. Germline V lookup: CDR1 GITISATS, CDR2 ISYDGTV (reference sequence). V dropped 0 bases and J dropped 7; count of bases not matched to a gene: 6. DNA for the CDR3: TGTGCCTTGTGGGAGGTGTCTGGTGAGTTGGGCAAAAAAATCAAGGTATTT. It translates to CALWEVSGELGKKIKVF.

This clone was observed a few times. This sequence is one base from a far larger clone and is likely a read error. Within the sample, other DNA sequences also encode this same CDR3. The CDR3 nucleotides read TGTGCCACCTGGGGCAGAAATAGTGATTGGATCAAGACATTT. This codes for CATWGRNSDWIKTF. The chain employs TRGV5P and TRGJP2. TRGV5P is a listed pseudogene. There are 14 residues in the CDR3.

A few counts support this clone. V and J are TRGV9 and TRGJ1 or TRGJ2. The J gene, left out of TCRdb, was set here by checking the DNA against germline. The V segment lost 6 bases and the J segment 2 bases; nucleotides outside the gene matches: 19. Germline V gene data show CDR1 as GITISATS and CDR2 as ISYDGTV (reference sequence). The CDR3 length is 17 residues. Here the CDR3 DNA reads TGTGCCTTGTGGAGGTGTTATTTGAGGGCCGATTATTATAAGAAACTCTTT. It specifies CALWRCYLRADYYKKLF.

This clone has a count of ten or more. The chain has TRGV9 and TRGJ1 or TRGJ2. V lost 0 bases and J lost 3; bases outside the gene matches: 8. Germline lookup yields CDR1 GITISATS and CDR2 ISYDGTV (reference sequence). CDR3 size: 15 residues. CDR3 residues: CALWEVGFIYYKKLF. In DNA, the CDR3 is TGTGCCTTGTGGGAGGTGGGGTTTATTTATTATAAGAAACTCTTT.

This clone was observed at least ten times. The V and J genes are TRGV3 and TRGJ1 or TRGJ2. The trim removed 0 bases at V and 7 bases at J, leaving 6 bases unmatched. Per germline, CDR1 VTNTFY and CDR2 YDVSTARD (reference sequence). The CDR3 totals 13 residues. The CDR3 loop is CATWDRPWYKKLF. As DNA, the CDR3 is TGTGCCACCTGGGACAGGCCGTGGTATAAGAAACTCTTT.

Of note for this clone: The mismatch at residue 13 between this DNA's translation and the TCRdb protein of a much larger clone likely reflects a read error; the protein shown is translated from the DNA. This chain links TRGV9 with TRGJP. The J gene comes from matching the DNA to germline here; TCRdb lacks it. CDR1 and CDR2 from the germline V gene are GITISATS and ISYDGTV (reference sequence). CDR3 length equals 18 residues. CDR3 protein: CALWEVRRGELGRKIKVF. In DNA form, the CDR3 reads TGTGCCTTGTGGGAGGTGCGGAGAGGAGAGTTGGGCAGAAAAATCAAGGTATTT.

At least ten counts were recorded for this clone. Only one base separates this from a far larger clonotype, so it likely reflects a read error. The chain employs TRGV9 and TRGJ1 or TRGJ2. V gave up 9 bases and J gave up 4 bases; unmatched junction bases: 3. This CDR3 comprises 10 residues. Germline V gives CDR1 GITISATS, CDR2 ISYDGTV (reference sequence). CDR3 DNA: TGTGCCTTGGAGTATTATAAGAAACTCTTT. Translated: CALEYYKKLF.

This clone qualifies as medium-sized. Other DNA sequences in the same sample also yield this CDR3. The J gene is TRGJ1 or TRGJ2, the V gene TRGV9. Germline lookup yields CDR1 GITISATS and CDR2 ISYDGTV (reference sequence). The CDR3 loop spans 12 amino acids. Trimming cost V 0 bases and J 10 bases; bases outside gene matches: 6. The CDR3 here is CALWEVRGKKLF. DNA of the CDR3: TGTGCCTTGTGGGAGGTGCGCGGGAAGAAACTCTTT.

In the case of this clone: No DNA is shown, since the ends of the CDR3 on it are uncertain; the CDR3 is the one TCRdb lists. The CDR3 sequence: CALWEVSNYYRNSLAVEQHLLSQVSIGRIQHF. V gene assignment gives TRGV9, but the J gene was left uncalled. Germline V gene data show CDR1 as GITISATS and CDR2 as ISYDGTV (reference sequence). The CDR3 spans 32 residues, counting both ends.

There are a few counts of this clone. TCRdb shows a much larger clone's protein in place of this DNA's translation, and the two differ at residue 11, likely through a read error; the protein shown is translated from the DNA. The V gene is listed as TRGV9; no J gene was called. This CDR3 is built from 13 residues. CDR1 is GITISATS and CDR2 is ISYDGTV in the germline V gene (reference sequence). Here the CDR3 DNA reads TGTGCCTTGTGGGGCTGTCCGGGATATAAGAGACTCTTT. This sequence encodes CALWGCPGYKRLF.

This clone was detected ten times or more. A read error is likely here: a far larger clone is one base away. Other nucleotide sequences from this sample produce the same CDR3. The rearrangement links TRGV9 to TRGJ1 or TRGJ2. TCRdb gives no J gene; it was assigned here by matching the DNA to germline. This CDR3 comprises 11 residues. Germline V lookup: CDR1 GITISATS, CDR2 ISYDGTV (reference sequence). The DNA of the CDR3 is TGTGCCTGCCTACCGTATTACAAGAAACTCTTT. Protein sequence: CACLPYYKKLF.

Concerning this clone: With a far larger clone one base away, a read error is the likely cause. Other nucleotide sequences in the sample specify the same CDR3. The J gene was not called, though the V gene is TRGV9. Germline CDR1 reads GITISATS; CDR2 reads ISYDGTV (reference sequence). This CDR3 has 17 residues. The CDR3 here is CALWEMDTTAYYYKKLF. The CDR3 nucleotides are TGTGCCTTGTGGGAGATGGATACCACGGCCTATTATTATAAGAAACTCTTC.

Ten or more counts support this clone. This sequence is one base from a far larger clone and is likely a read error. The J gene is TRGJ1 or TRGJ2, the V gene TRGV9. There are 13 residues in the CDR3. Per germline, CDR1 GITISATS and CDR2 ISYDGTV (reference sequence). The CDR3 is CALWEARYYKKLF. DNA for the CDR3: TGTGCCTTGTGGGAGGCGAGGTATTATAAGAAGCTCTTT.

This clone has at least ten counts. This probably arose from a read error, given a far larger clone one base away. Additional DNA sequences in this sample encode the identical CDR3. The V and J genes are TRGV9 and TRGJP. Assignment of the J gene here rests on matching the DNA to germline, because TCRdb gives none. The junction had 9 bases not matched to a gene; V was cut back by 0 bases and J by 7 bases. The CDR3 loop spans 18 amino acids. CDR1 is GITISATS, CDR2 ISYDGTV, per germline (reference sequence). CDR3 in DNA: TGTGCCTTGTGGGAGGTGGTGGGAAAGGAGTTGGGCAAAAAAATCAAGGTATTT. This gives the protein CALWEVVGKELGKKIKVF.